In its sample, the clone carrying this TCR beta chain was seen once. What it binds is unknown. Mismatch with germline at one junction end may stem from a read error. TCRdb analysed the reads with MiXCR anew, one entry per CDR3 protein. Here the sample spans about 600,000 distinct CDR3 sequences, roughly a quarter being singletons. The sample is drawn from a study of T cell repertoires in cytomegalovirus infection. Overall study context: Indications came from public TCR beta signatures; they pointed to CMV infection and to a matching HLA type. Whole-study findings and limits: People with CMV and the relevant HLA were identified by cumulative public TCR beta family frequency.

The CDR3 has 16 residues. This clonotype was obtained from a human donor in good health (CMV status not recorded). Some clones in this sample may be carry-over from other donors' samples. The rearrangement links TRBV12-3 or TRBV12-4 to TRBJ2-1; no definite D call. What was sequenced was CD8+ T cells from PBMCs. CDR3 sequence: CANSLGAHVSYNEQFF. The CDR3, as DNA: TGTGCCAACAGTTTAGGAGCGCATGTCTCCTACAATGAGCAGTTCTTC.